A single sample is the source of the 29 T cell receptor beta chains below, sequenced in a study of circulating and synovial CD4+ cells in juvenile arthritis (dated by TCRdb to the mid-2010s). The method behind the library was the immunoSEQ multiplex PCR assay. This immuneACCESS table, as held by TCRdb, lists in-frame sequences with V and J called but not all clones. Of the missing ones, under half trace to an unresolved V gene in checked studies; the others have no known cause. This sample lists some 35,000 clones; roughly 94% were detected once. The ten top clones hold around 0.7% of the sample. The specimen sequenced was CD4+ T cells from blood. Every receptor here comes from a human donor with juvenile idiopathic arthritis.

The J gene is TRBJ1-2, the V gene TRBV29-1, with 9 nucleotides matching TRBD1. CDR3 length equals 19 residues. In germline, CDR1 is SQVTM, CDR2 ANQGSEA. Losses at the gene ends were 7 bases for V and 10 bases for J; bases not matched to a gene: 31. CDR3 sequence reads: CSAPPGVRGQGHHPIVYTF. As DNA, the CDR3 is TGCAGCGCTCCCCCGGGGGTTAGGGGACAGGGACATCACCCAATAGTCTACACCTTC.

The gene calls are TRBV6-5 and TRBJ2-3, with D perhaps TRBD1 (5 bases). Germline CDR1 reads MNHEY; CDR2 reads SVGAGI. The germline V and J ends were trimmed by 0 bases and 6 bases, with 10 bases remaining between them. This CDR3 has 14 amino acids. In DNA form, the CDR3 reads TGTGCCAGCAGTTACTCGCCAGGGATGGATACGCAGTATTTT. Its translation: CASSYSPGMDTQYF.

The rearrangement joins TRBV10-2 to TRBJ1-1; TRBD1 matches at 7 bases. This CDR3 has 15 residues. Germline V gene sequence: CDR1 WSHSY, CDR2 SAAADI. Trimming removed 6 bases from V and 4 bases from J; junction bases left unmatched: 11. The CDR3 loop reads CASRNEQGMGTEAFF. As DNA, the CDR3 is TGCGCCAGCAGAAACGAACAGGGGATGGGCACTGAAGCTTTCTTT.

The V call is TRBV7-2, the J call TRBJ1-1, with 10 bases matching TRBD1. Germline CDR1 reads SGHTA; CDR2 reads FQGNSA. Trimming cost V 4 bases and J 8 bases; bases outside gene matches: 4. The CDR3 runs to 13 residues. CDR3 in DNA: TGTGCCAGCAGCTATGGACAGGGGGGGGAAGCTTTCTTT. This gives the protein CASSYGQGGEAFF.

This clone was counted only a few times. The DNA for the CDR3 is TGTGCCAGCAAGACCGCGGGCGGGAACACTGAAGCTTTCTTT. Translated: CASKTAGGNTEAFF. This chain uses TRBV14 with TRBJ1-1, with D unresolved. The CDR3 extends over 14 amino acids. V lost 7 bases and J 1 base, leaving 13 bases between the germline ends. Germline CDR1 reads SGHDN; CDR2 reads FVKESK. Supplemented by reference TRBV14 and TRBJ1-1, the full variable domain reads EAGVTQFPSHSVIEKGQTVTLRCDPISGHDNLYWYRRVMGKEIKFLLHFVKESKQDESGMPNNRFLAERTGGTYSTLKVQPAELEDSGVYFCASKTAGGNTEAFFGQGTRLTVV.

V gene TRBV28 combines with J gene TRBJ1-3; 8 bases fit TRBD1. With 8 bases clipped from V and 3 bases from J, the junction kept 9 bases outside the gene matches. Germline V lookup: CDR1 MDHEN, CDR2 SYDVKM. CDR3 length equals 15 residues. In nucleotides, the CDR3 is TGTGCCAGCGTCCCCGACAGGGGTATTGGAAACACCATATATTTT. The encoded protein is CASVPDRGIGNTIYF. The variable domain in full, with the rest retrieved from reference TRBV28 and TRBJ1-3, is DVKVTQSSRYLVKRTGEKVFLECVQDMDHENMFWYRQDPGLGLRLIYFSYDVKMKEKGDIPEGYSVSREKKERFSLILESASTNQTSMYLCASVPDRGIGNTIYFGEGSWLTVV.

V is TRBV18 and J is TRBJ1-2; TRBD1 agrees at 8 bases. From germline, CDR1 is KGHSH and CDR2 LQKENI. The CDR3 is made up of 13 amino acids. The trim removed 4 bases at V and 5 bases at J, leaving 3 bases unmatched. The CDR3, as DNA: TGTGCCAGCTCACAGGACAGGGAATATGGCTACACCTTC. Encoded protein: CASSQDREYGYTF.

CDR3 region: CASSPLPGDTEAFF. DNA for the CDR3: TGTGCCAGCTCACCACTTCCGGGGGACACTGAAGCTTTCTTT. The chain joins TRBV18 to TRBJ1-1; TRBD1 might be the D (5 bases). V lost 1 base and J 3 bases, leaving 9 bases between the germline ends. Germline CDR1 is KGHSH and CDR2 is LQKENI. This CDR3 comprises 14 residues.

CDR3 in DNA: TGTGCCAGCAGCCTGGACAGGGGAAGGGCCGGGGAGCTGTTTTTT. Translation gives CASSLDRGRAGELFF. The chain is built from TRBV5-4 and TRBJ2-2; 9 nucleotides agree with TRBD1. Losses at the gene ends were 4 bases for V and 6 bases for J; bases not matched to a gene: 7. Looked up from germline, CDR1 is SGHNT and CDR2 is YYREEE (reference sequence). This CDR3 has 15 amino acids.

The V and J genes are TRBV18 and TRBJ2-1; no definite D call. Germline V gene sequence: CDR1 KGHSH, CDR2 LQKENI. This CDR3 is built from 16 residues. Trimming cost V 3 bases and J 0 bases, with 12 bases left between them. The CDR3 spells CASSPRTPGSYNEQFF. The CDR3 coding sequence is TGTGCCAGCTCACCTCGTACACCAGGCTCCTACAATGAGCAGTTCTTC.

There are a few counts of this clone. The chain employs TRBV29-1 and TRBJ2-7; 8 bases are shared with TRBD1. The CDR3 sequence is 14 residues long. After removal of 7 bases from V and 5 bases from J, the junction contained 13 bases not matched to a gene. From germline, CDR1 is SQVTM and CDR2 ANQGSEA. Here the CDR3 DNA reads TGCAGCGCTGAGTCCGGGACAGGTTCTGACGAGCAGTACTTC. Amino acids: CSAESGTGSDEQYF.

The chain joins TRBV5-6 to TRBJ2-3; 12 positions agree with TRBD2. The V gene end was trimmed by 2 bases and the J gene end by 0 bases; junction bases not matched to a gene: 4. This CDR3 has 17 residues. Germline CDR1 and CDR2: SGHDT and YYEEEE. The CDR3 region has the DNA TGTGCCAGCAGCTTTACTAGCGGGGGGCGGAGCACAGATACGCAGTATTTT. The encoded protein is CASSFTSGGRSTDTQYF.

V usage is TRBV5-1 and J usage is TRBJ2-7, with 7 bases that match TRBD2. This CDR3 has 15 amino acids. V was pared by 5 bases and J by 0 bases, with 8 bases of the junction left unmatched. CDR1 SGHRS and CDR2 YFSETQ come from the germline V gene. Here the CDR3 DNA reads TGCGCCAGCAGTTTTGTGGGGGGGGACTCCTACGAGCAGTACTTC. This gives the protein CASSFVGGDSYEQYF.

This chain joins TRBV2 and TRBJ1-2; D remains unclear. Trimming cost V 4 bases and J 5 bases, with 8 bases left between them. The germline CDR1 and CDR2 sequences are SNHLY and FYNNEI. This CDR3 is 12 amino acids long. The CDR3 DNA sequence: TGTGCCAGCAGTGCGGTTCGGTATGGCTACACCTTC. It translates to CASSAVRYGYTF.

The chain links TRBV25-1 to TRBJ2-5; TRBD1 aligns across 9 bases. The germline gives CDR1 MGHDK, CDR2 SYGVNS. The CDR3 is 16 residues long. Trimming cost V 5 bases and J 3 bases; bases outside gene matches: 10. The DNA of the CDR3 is TGTGCCAGCAGTCTCGCTCCGGGACAGGGAAAAGAGACCCAGTACTTC. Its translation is CASSLAPGQGKETQYF.

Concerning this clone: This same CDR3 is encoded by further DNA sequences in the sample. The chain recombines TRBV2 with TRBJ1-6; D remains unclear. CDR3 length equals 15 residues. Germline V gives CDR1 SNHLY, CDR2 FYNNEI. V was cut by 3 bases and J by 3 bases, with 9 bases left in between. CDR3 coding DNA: TGTGCCAGCAGTGATTCACAGCTCTATAATTCACCCCTCCACTTT. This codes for CASSDSQLYNSPLHF.

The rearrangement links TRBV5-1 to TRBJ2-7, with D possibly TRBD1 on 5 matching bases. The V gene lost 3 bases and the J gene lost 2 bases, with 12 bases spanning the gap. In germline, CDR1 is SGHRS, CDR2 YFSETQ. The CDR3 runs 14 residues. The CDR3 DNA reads TGCGCCAGCAGCTCCCAAGGGGATACCTACGAGCAGTACTTC. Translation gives CASSSQGDTYEQYF.

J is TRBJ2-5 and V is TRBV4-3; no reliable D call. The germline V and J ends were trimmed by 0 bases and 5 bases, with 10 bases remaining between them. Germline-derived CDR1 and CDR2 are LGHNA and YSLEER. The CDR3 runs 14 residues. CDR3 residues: CASSQDFTWETQYF. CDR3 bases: TGCGCCAGCAGCCAAGATTTTACATGGGAGACCCAGTACTTC.

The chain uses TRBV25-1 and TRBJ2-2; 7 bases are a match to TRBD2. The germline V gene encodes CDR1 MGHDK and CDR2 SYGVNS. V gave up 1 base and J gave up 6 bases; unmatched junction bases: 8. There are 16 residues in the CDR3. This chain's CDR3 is CASSEWSSGLAGELFF. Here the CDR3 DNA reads TGTGCCAGCAGTGAATGGAGTAGCGGGTTAGCCGGGGAGCTGTTTTTT.

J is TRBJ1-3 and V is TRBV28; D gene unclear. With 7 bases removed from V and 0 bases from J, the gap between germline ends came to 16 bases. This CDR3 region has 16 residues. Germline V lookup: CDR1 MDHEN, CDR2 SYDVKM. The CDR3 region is CASTLGGRLSGNTIYF. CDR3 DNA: TGTGCCAGCACCTTGGGAGGCCGGCTCTCTGGAAACACCATATATTTT.

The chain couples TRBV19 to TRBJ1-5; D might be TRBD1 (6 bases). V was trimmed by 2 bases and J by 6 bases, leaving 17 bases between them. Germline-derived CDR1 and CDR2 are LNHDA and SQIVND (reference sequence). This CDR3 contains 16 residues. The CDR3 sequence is CASSIILQGFGQPQHF. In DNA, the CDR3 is TGTGCCAGTAGTATAATACTACAGGGTTTTGGTCAGCCCCAGCATTTT.

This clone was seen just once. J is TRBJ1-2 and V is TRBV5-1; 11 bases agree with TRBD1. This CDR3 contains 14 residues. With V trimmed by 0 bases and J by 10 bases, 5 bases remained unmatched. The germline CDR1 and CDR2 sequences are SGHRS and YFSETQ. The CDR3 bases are TGCGCCAGCAGCTTGGAGGACAGGGGGCGAGCCTACACCTTC. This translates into CASSLEDRGRAYTF.

CDR3 nucleotides: TGTGCCAGCATCCGGGGACAGGGAGTGGAAAAACTGTTTTTT. This sequence encodes CASIRGQGVEKLFF. The J gene is TRBJ1-4, the V gene TRBV7-9; 9 bases are shared with TRBD1. Looked up from germline, CDR1 is SEHNR and CDR2 is FQNEAQ (reference sequence). The CDR3 contains 14 residues. Unmatched junction bases numbered 8, after V lost 7 bases and J lost 8 bases.

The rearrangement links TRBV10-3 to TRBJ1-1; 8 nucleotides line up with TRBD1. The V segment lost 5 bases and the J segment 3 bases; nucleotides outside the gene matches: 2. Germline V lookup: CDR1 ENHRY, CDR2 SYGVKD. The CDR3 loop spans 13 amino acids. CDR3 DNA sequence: TGTGCCATCAGTAACAGGGGGGACACTGAAGCTTTCTTT. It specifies CAISNRGDTEAFF.

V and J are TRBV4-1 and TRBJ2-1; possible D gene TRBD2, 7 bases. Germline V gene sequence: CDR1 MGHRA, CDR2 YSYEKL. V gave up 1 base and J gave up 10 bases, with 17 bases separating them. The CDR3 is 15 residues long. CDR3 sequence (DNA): TGCGCCAGCAGCCAAGGAGGGGGGGCGGTAAGAGAGCAGTTCTTC. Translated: CASSQGGGAVREQFF.

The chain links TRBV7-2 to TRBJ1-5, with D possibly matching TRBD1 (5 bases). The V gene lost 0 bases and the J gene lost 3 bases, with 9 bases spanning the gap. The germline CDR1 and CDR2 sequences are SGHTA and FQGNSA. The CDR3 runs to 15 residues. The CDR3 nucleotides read TGTGCCAGCAGCTTAGCGGCAGGGCCCAATCAGCCCCAGCATTTT. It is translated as CASSLAAGPNQPQHF.

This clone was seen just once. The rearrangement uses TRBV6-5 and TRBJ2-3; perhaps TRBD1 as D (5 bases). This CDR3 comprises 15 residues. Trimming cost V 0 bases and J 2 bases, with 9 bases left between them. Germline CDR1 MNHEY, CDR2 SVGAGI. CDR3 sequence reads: CASSYSGPPTDTQYF. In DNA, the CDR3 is TGTGCCAGCAGTTACTCGGGGCCACCCACAGATACGCAGTATTTT.

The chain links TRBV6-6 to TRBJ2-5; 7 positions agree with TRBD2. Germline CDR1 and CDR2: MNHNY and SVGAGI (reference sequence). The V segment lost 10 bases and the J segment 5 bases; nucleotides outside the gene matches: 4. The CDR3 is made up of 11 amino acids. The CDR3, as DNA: TGTGCCACTAGGGGAGGGGAGACCCAGTACTTC. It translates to CATRGGETQYF.

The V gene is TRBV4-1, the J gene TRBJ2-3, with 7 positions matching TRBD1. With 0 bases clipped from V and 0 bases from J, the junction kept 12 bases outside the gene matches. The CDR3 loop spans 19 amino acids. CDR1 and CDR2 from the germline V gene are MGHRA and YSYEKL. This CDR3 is CASSQDRSGTALSTDTQYF. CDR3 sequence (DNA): TGCGCCAGCAGCCAAGATAGGTCCGGGACAGCCCTGAGCACAGATACGCAGTATTTT.